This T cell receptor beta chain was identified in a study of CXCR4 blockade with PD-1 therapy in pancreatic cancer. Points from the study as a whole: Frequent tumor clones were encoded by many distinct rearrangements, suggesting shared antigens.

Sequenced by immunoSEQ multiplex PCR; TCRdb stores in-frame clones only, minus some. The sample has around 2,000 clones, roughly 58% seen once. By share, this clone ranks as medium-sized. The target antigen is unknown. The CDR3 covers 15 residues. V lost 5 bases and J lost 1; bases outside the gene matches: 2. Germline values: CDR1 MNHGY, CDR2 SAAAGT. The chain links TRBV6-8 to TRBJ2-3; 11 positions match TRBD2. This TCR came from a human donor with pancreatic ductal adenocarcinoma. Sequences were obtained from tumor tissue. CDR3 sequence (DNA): TGTGCCAGCAGTGAGACTAGCGGGGGCACAGATACGCAGTATTTT. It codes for CASSETSGGTDTQYF.